The 20 T cell receptor beta chains below come from one sample, sequenced in a study of cytomegalovirus exposure and HLA in healthy donors. Sequencing used immunoSEQ multiplex PCR; TCRdb keeps in-frame clones, though not all of them. Altogether around 150,000 clones are present, roughly nine tenths being singletons, with the ten largest covering over 2.5%. The sample consisted of PBMCs. The receptors were sampled from a woman younger than 30 in good health and CMV-seropositive.

CDR3 sequence: CASSEVFGGGDYNEQFF. DNA of the CDR3: TGCGCCAGCAGTGAGGTCTTTGGCGGGGGGGACTACAATGAGCAGTTCTTC. This rearrangement joins TRBV10-1 to TRBJ2-1; 9 bases agree with TRBD2. Germline V gene lookup returns CDR1 WNHNN and CDR2 SYGVQD (reference sequence). The CDR3 sequence is 17 residues long. J was trimmed by 3 bases and V by 2 bases; bases with no gene match: 8.

There are a few counts of this clone. This chain connects TRBV21-1 to TRBJ1-5. TRBV21-1 is marked as a pseudogene. This CDR3 contains 10 residues. CDR3 sequence reads: CASSPRPQHF. CDR3 DNA sequence: TGTGCCAGCAGCCCCCGGCCCCAGCATTTT.

The chain couples TRBV29-1 to TRBJ2-5; 7 bases line up with TRBD2. Germline values: CDR1 SQVTM, CDR2 ANQGSEA. The CDR3 is made up of 14 amino acids. V trimming: 1 base; J trimming: 0 bases; junction bases outside the gene matches: 2. CDR3 sequence (DNA): TGCAGCGTTGAAGCGGGGGGATACCAAGAGACCCAGTACTTC. It translates to CSVEAGGYQETQYF.

The gene calls are TRBV19 and TRBJ2-7; 10 nucleotides align to TRBD2. With V trimmed by 6 bases and J by 4 bases, 9 bases remained unmatched. The CDR3 contains 15 residues. Germline CDR1 and CDR2: LNHDA and SQIVND (reference sequence). The CDR3 loop reads CASRTAGGPGYEQYF. The CDR3 nucleotides read TGTGCCAGTAGAACAGCGGGAGGGCCAGGGTACGAGCAGTACTTC. The full variable domain, its missing parts supplied by reference TRBV19 and TRBJ2-7, is DGGITQSPKYLFRKEGQNVTLSCEQNLNHDAMYWYRQDPGQGLRLIYYSQIVNDFQKGDIAEGYSVSREKKESFPLTVTSAQKNPTAFYLCASRTAGGPGYEQYFGPGTRLTVT.

The chain recombines TRBV14 with TRBJ1-1; weak D call: TRBD1 (5 bases). V gave up 0 bases and J gave up 5 bases, with 10 bases separating them. The length of the CDR3 is 14 residues. Germline values: CDR1 SGHDN, CDR2 FVKESK. The CDR3 sequence: CASSQDLRGTEAFF. DNA of the CDR3: TGTGCCAGCAGCCAAGATTTGCGGGGGACTGAAGCTTTCTTT.

The chain links TRBV7-9 to TRBJ2-1, with 8 bases fitting TRBD2. CDR3 length: 13 amino acids. J gave up 8 bases and V 10 bases, and 10 bases lay outside the gene matches. The V gene's germline CDR1 is SEHNR and CDR2 FQNEAQ (reference sequence). DNA of the CDR3: TGTGCCACCTCGGGGGGGGGCATCGATGAGCAGTTCTTC. Translation: CATSGGGIDEQFF.

The V call is TRBV5-8, the J call TRBJ2-3, with 9 nucleotides matching TRBD1. Germline V gene lookup returns CDR1 SGHTS and CDR2 YDEGEE. The CDR3 sequence is 15 residues long. V shed 0 bases, J shed 3 bases, and the junction held 2 bases outside the gene matches. CDR3 residues: CASSLVGTGTDTQYF. CDR3 in DNA: TGTGCCAGCAGCTTGGTGGGGACAGGGACAGATACGCAGTATTTT.

This clone is a singleton in its sample. This rearrangement joins TRBV6-4 to TRBJ1-1, with 7 positions matching TRBD1. The CDR3 spans 14 residues. J gave up 1 base and V 6 bases, and 5 bases lay outside the gene matches. Germline CDR1 reads MRHNA; CDR2 reads SNTAGT. CDR3 loop: CASRMDRQNTEAFF. CDR3 nucleotides: TGTGCCAGCAGGATGGACAGGCAGAACACTGAAGCTTTCTTT.

The rearrangement links TRBV7-8 to TRBJ2-1; 9 nucleotides align to TRBD2. Germline trimming cut 2 bases from V and 10 bases from J; bases unmatched to any gene: 12. CDR1 and CDR2 (germline): SGHVS, FQNEAQ. The CDR3 runs to 16 residues. CDR3 sequence: CASSLKAGGRTREQFF. CDR3 coding DNA: TGTGCCAGCAGCTTAAAAGCGGGGGGTCGTACAAGGGAGCAGTTCTTC.

This chain uses TRBV30 with TRBJ1-1; D may be TRBD1 (6 bases). The CDR3 consists of 20 residues. Germline CDR1 and CDR2: GTSNPN and SVGIG (reference sequence). V gave up 2 bases and J gave up 1 base, with 29 bases separating them. CDR3 in DNA: TGTGCCTGGAGTCCCCCGCTCGGACAGACCCGGAGGAAGGGGAACACTGAAGCTTTCTTT. Its translation is CAWSPPLGQTRRKGNTEAFF.

As regards this clone: Additional DNA sequences in this sample encode the identical CDR3. V usage is TRBV27 and J usage is TRBJ2-7, with D unresolved. This CDR3 comprises 15 residues. Per germline, CDR1 MNHEY and CDR2 SMNVEV (reference sequence). Trimming left V 6 bases short and J 1 base short, with 16 bases between. The CDR3 sequence: CASSPAPGMSYEQYF. The DNA of the CDR3 is TGTGCCAGCAGCCCGGCACCAGGAATGTCCTACGAGCAGTACTTC.

This chain links TRBV5-1 with TRBJ1-1; D is ambiguous. Looked up from germline, CDR1 is SGHRS and CDR2 is YFSETQ. The V gene lost 2 bases and the J gene lost 2 bases, with 13 bases spanning the gap. The CDR3 length is 15 residues. CDR3 sequence: CASSFSSRLNTEAFF. The CDR3, as DNA: TGCGCCAGCAGCTTCTCCTCTAGGCTAAACACTGAAGCTTTCTTT. Drawing the rest from reference TRBV5-1 and TRBJ1-1, the complete variable domain is KAGVTQTPRYLIKTRGQQVTLSCSPISGHRSVSWYQQTPGQGLQFLFEYFSETQRNKGNFPGRFSGRQFSNSRSEMNVSTLELGDSALYLCASSFSSRLNTEAFFGQGTRLTVV.

The V call is TRBV4-1, the J call TRBJ2-5, with TRBD2 as a possible D gene (6 bases). The CDR3 is 14 amino acids. Trimming took off 1 base at V and 2 bases at J, with 8 bases between the two ends. Looked up from germline, CDR1 is MGHRA and CDR2 is YSYEKL. The CDR3 here is CASSQGDWQETQYF. The CDR3 DNA sequence: TGCGCCAGCAGCCAAGGGGACTGGCAAGAGACCCAGTACTTC.

The chain uses TRBV2 and TRBJ1-4; TRBD1 matches 7 bases. The CDR3 runs to 17 residues. Losses at the gene ends were 4 bases for V and 2 bases for J; bases not matched to a gene: 10. Germline CDR1 reads SNHLY; CDR2 reads FYNNEI. In nucleotides, the CDR3 is TGTGCCAGCAGTGCCGGGACAGAGGGGCTTACTAATGAAAAACTGTTTTTT. Protein sequence: CASSAGTEGLTNEKLFF.

This sequence joins TRBV5-1 and TRBJ2-7, with TRBD2 identical over 13 bases. This CDR3 spans 20 amino acids. Trimming cost V 4 bases and J 7 bases; bases outside gene matches: 23. Per germline, CDR1 SGHRS and CDR2 YFSETQ. The CDR3 nucleotides are TGCGCCAGCAGCACCATAACTAGCGGGAGGGGCAGACGTCCACCGGGGGAGCAGTACTTC. Protein: CASSTITSGRGRRPPGEQYF. Variable domain in full (rest from reference TRBV5-1 and TRBJ2-7): KAGVTQTPRYLIKTRGQQVTLSCSPISGHRSVSWYQQTPGQGLQFLFEYFSETQRNKGNFPGRFSGRQFSNSRSEMNVSTLELGDSALYLCASSTITSGRGRRPPGEQYFGPGTRLTVT.

This clone was recorded once. The chain couples TRBV4-1 to TRBJ2-7; D might be TRBD1 (6 bases). CDR1 is MGHRA and CDR2 is YSYEKL in the germline V gene. The CDR3 contains 14 residues. The germline V and J ends were trimmed by 4 bases and 2 bases, with 12 bases remaining between them. The CDR3 coding sequence is TGCGCCAGCAGCCCACGACAGGCGGCCTACGAGCAGTACTTC. Translating gives CASSPRQAAYEQYF.

CDR3: CASSAGQGSLNTEAFF. The CDR3 nucleotides are TGTGCCAGCAGTGCAGGACAGGGGTCCTTGAACACTGAAGCTTTCTTT. V is TRBV9 and J is TRBJ1-1; 9 nucleotides line up with TRBD1. The germline V gene encodes CDR1 SGDLS and CDR2 YYNGEE. The trim removed 5 bases at V and 0 bases at J, leaving 8 bases unmatched. The CDR3 is 16 amino acids.

This chain connects TRBV11-2 to TRBJ2-7; D gene ambiguous. The germline CDR1 and CDR2 sequences are SGHAT and FQNNGV. This CDR3 spans 13 amino acids. The V end was cut by 3 bases, the J end by 3 bases, with 9 bases between. The CDR3 sequence: CASSFLVYYEQYF. In DNA form, the CDR3 reads TGTGCCAGCAGCTTTTTAGTTTACTACGAGCAGTACTTC. The variable domain in full, completed from reference TRBV11-2 and TRBJ2-7, reads EAGVAQSPRYKIIEKRQSVAFWCNPISGHATLYWYQQILGQGPKLLIQFQNNGVVDDSQLPKDRFSAERLKGVDSTLKIQPAKLEDSAVYLCASSFLVYYEQYFGPGTRLTVT.

The chain joins TRBV28 to TRBJ2-1; TRBD2 agrees at 10 bases. The J segment lost 8 bases and the V segment lost 3 bases, leaving 10 bases of the junction unmatched. The CDR3 totals 16 residues. CDR1 is MDHEN, CDR2 SYDVKM, per germline. Here the CDR3 reads CASSFDLAGARHEQFF. In DNA, the CDR3 is TGTGCCAGCAGTTTTGATCTAGCGGGAGCTCGGCATGAGCAGTTCTTC.

The chain links TRBV7-9 to TRBJ2-7, with TRBD2 matching over 8 bases. The germline V gene has CDR1 SEHNR and CDR2 FQNEAQ (reference sequence). The CDR3 covers 15 residues. V gave up 4 bases and J gave up 4 bases; unmatched junction bases: 9. The CDR3: CASSYRSGSGYEQYF. In nucleotides, the CDR3 is TGTGCCAGCAGCTACCGAAGCGGGAGTGGGTACGAGCAGTACTTC. Full variable domain (rest looked up from reference TRBV7-9 and TRBJ2-7): DTGVSQNPRHKITKRGQNVTFRCDPISEHNRLYWYRQTLGQGPEFLTYFQNEAQLEKSRLLSDRFSAERPKGSFSTLEIQRTEQGDSAMYLCASSYRSGSGYEQYFGPGTRLTVT.